The clone carrying this T cell receptor beta chain appeared many times. Its antigen is unknown. The CDR3 contains 13 residues. CDR1 and CDR2 from the germline V gene are LGHDT and YNNKEL (reference sequence). Trimming removed 4 bases at V and 6 bases at J, with 13 bases between. From RNA, the CDR3 regions of TCR beta chains were amplified and sequenced. HTBI primers were employed in first-round RT-PCR, then a second-round multiplex PCR followed. MiXCR, run by TCRdb on the multiplex PCR reads, gives a single entry per CDR3 protein. The repertoire holds around 590,000 distinct CDR3 sequences, with 35% to 45% as singletons. The data were obtained in a study of Graves' ophthalmopathy and Graves' hyperthyroidism. Overall study findings and caveats: The blood repertoire also included most expanded thyroid clonotypes above 0.001 frequency.

Excluded: other autoimmune disease, uncontrolled infection, pregnancy or lactation. Sequenced sample: peripheral blood or thyroid tissue (not recorded which). The TCR originated in an adult man with Graves' hyperthyroidism. The chain is built from TRBV3-1 and TRBJ2-7; no reliable D call. The CDR3 DNA is TGTGCCAGCAGCCCCTTCCTCAGTGGCGAGCAGTACTTC. As protein: CASSPFLSGEQYF.